This is a list of T cell receptor beta chains from one sample in a study of cytotoxic CD8 clonotypes in ibrutinib-treated CLL. The assay was immunoSEQ multiplex PCR, and TCRdb's table has in-frame clones only and misses some. The data show fewer than 50,000 clones, with nearly 70% seen just once and roughly 12% held by the top ten. This specimen consisted of PBMCs, obtained after 12 months of ibrutinib treatment. The source of these receptors is a human donor with chronic lymphocytic leukemia. CDR3s include the opening cysteine and the closing phenylalanine or tryptophan. Fields, in order: clone size, D gene, J gene, V gene, CDR3 DNA, CDR3 protein. The D gene is left open where the match is weak. Where a row states a size, it is once, few, many or the class of an expanded clone; other rows omit it.

clone_size: .
d_call: TRBD1
j_call: TRBJ2-4
v_call: TRBV5-1
cdr3_nt: TGCGCCAGCAGCTTGGGACAGGGGGCTGCCAAAAACATTCAGTACTTC
cdr3_aa: CASSLGQGAAKNIQYF

clone_size: few
d_call: .
j_call: TRBJ2-3
v_call: TRBV7-3
cdr3_nt: TGTGCCAGCAGCTTAAGACCCACAGATACGCAGTATTTT
cdr3_aa: CASSLRPTDTQYF

clone_size: .
d_call: .
j_call: TRBJ1-1
v_call: TRBV30
cdr3_nt: TGTGCCTGGAACAGCAGACGGGGCACTGAAGCTTTCTTT
cdr3_aa: CAWNSRRGTEAFF

clone_size: .
d_call: .
j_call: TRBJ2-1
v_call: TRBV7-2
cdr3_nt: TGTGCCAGCAGTACCCTCGGGGGATCGGATGAGCAGTTCTTC
cdr3_aa: CASSTLGGSDEQFF

clone_size: medium-sized
d_call: TRBD1
j_call: TRBJ1-2
v_call: TRBV7-2
cdr3_nt: TGTGCCAGCAGACTGGGACAGGGGTGGGGCTACACCTTC
cdr3_aa: CASRLGQGWGYTF

clone_size: .
d_call: TRBD1
j_call: TRBJ1-2
v_call: TRBV5-1
cdr3_nt: TGCGCCAGCAGTCCCGGGACAGCTTCCTTAAACTATGGCTACACCTTC
cdr3_aa: CASSPGTASLNYGYTF

clone_size: .
d_call: .
j_call: TRBJ1-5
v_call: TRBV6-1
cdr3_nt: TGTGCCAGCAGTATAGGGGTAAATCAGCCCCAGCATTTT
cdr3_aa: CASSIGVNQPQHF

clone_size: .
d_call: .
j_call: TRBJ2-3
v_call: TRBV29-1
cdr3_nt: TGCAGCGTTCCCAAGGGGGGCAGAATTGACACAGATACGCAGTATTTT
cdr3_aa: CSVPKGGRIDTDTQYF

clone_size: .
d_call: .
j_call: TRBJ1-1
v_call: TRBV11-2
cdr3_nt: TGTGCCAGTCAGGGGATGAACACTGAAGCTTTCTTT
cdr3_aa: CASQGMNTEAFF

clone_size: once
d_call: .
j_call: TRBJ2-5
v_call: TRBV6-5
cdr3_nt: TGTGCCAGCTCTCGGACGGTCCGGGAGACCCAGTACTTC
cdr3_aa: CASSRTVRETQYF

clone_size: .
d_call: .
j_call: TRBJ1-2
v_call: TRBV4-3
cdr3_nt: TGCGCCAGCAGCCAAGTGATCAACACTAACTATGGCTACACCTTC
cdr3_aa: CASSQVINTNYGYTF

clone_size: .
d_call: TRBD1
j_call: TRBJ1-4
v_call: TRBV19
cdr3_nt: TGTGCCAGTAGTATGGGGACAGGGGGAAAACTGTTTTTT
cdr3_aa: CASSMGTGGKLFF

clone_size: few
d_call: .
j_call: TRBJ1-2
v_call: TRBV4-1
cdr3_nt: TGCGCCAGCAGCCAATCGTTGGGCGAGGGCTACACCTTC
cdr3_aa: CASSQSLGEGYTF

clone_size: .
d_call: .
j_call: TRBJ2-3
v_call: TRBV15
cdr3_nt: TGTGCCACCAGCAGAGATTCTAGGACCGCTACAGATACGCAGTATTTT
cdr3_aa: CATSRDSRTATDTQYF

clone_size: hyperexpanded
d_call: TRBD1
j_call: TRBJ1-3
v_call: TRBV19
cdr3_nt: TGTGCCAGTAGCCGGACAGGATCTGGAAACACCATATATTTT
cdr3_aa: CASSRTGSGNTIYF

clone_size: .
d_call: .
j_call: TRBJ2-3
v_call: TRBV6-5
cdr3_nt: TGTGCCAGCAGCCCACAAGCCCACACAGATACGCAGTATTTT
cdr3_aa: CASSPQAHTDTQYF

clone_size: .
d_call: .
j_call: TRBJ2-5
v_call: TRBV28
cdr3_nt: TGTGCCAGCCCCCCGTTGGCGGGCGCATTGGAGACCCAGTACTTC
cdr3_aa: CASPPLAGALETQYF

clone_size: .
d_call: TRBD2
j_call: TRBJ2-1
v_call: TRBV7-2
cdr3_nt: TGTGCCAGCAGCTTAGCCCCCGGGACTAGCGGGAGAAGGCAGTTCTTC
cdr3_aa: CASSLAPGTSGRRQFF

clone_size: .
d_call: TRBD1
j_call: TRBJ1-1
v_call: TRBV25-1
cdr3_nt: TGTGCCAGCAGTGGGCGGGACAGGTCATTCACTGAAGCTTTCTTT
cdr3_aa: CASSGRDRSFTEAFF

clone_size: .
d_call: .
j_call: TRBJ2-5
v_call: TRBV7-2
cdr3_nt: TGTGCCAGCAGCTTGAGAGATGGGAGAGGAGAGACCCAGTACTTC
cdr3_aa: CASSLRDGRGETQYF

clone_size: .
d_call: .
j_call: TRBJ2-7
v_call: TRBV28
cdr3_nt: TGTGCCAGCAGTTTGTTAGAGTACGAGCAGTACTTC
cdr3_aa: CASSLLEYEQYF

clone_size: .
d_call: TRBD1
j_call: TRBJ1-2
v_call: TRBV6-9
cdr3_nt: TGTGCCAGCAGACCGCAGGGGGCTAACTATGGCTACACCTTC
cdr3_aa: CASRPQGANYGYTF

clone_size: .
d_call: .
j_call: TRBJ2-6
v_call: TRBV5-6
cdr3_nt: TGTGCCAGCAGCTTGGAAGGGGCTGGGGCCAACGTCCTGACTTTC
cdr3_aa: CASSLEGAGANVLTF

clone_size: once
d_call: .
j_call: TRBJ2-3
v_call: TRBV7-2
cdr3_nt: TGTGCCAGCAGCCTTAATAGTGTGGGGGCATACAAGGGAACAGATACGCAGTATTTT
cdr3_aa: CASSLNSVGAYKGTDTQYF